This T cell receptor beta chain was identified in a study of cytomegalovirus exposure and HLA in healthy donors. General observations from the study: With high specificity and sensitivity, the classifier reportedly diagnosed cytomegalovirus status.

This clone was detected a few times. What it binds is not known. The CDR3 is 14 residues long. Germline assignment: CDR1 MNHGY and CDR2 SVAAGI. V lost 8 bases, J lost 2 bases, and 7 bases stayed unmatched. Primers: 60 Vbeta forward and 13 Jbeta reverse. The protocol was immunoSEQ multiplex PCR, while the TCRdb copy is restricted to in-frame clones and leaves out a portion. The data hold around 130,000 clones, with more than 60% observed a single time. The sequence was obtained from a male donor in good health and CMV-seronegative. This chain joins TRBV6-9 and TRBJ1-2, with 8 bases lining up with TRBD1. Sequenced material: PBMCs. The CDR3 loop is CASGAGGINYGYTF. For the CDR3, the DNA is TGTGCCAGCGGCGCAGGGGGCATAAACTATGGCTACACCTTC.